This T cell receptor (beta chain) was sequenced for a study of blood T cell repertoires in COVID-19. The data were produced by immunoSEQ multiplex PCR, yet TCRdb's version contains in-frame clones alone and is incomplete. The sample holds some 200,000 clones, 85% seen once. V lost 1 base, J lost 0 bases, and 14 bases lay in between. This CDR3 is built from 17 residues. The germline V gene encodes CDR1 KGHSH and CDR2 LQKENI. Specimen: peripheral blood. The chain is built from TRBV18 and TRBJ2-3; D possibly corresponds to TRBD2 (6 bases). The TCR comes from a woman aged 55-70 years with acute or convalescent COVID-19. The CDR3 DNA sequence: TGTGCCAGCTCACCACAAACGGCGGGAATAAGCACAGATACGCAGTATTTT. Protein: CASSPQTAGISTDTQYF.